This T cell receptor beta chain was retrieved from a study of tumor and adjacent non-tumor tissue in lung cancer. This sample's RNA came from whole unsorted tissue. The library came from three nested PCR rounds adapted from ARM-PCR protocols. One entry per CDR3 protein, called by TCRdb with MiXCR from the multiplex PCR reads. The sample shows 84,000 or so distinct CDR3 sequences, about 66% of them seen only once. Germline V gives CDR1 MNHEY, CDR2 SVGAGI. The CDR3 extends over 14 amino acids. Points on this clonotype: At one of its ends the junction is not consistent with the germline gene, which may arise from a read error.

The sequencing sample was made of lung tumor tissue. The V and J genes are TRBV6-5 and TRBJ2-4, with D hard to call. The receptor was isolated from a man aged 70-80 years with non-small cell lung cancer. The CDR3 loop is CASWRDAARNIQYF. CDR3 DNA sequence: TGTGCCAGCTGGAGAGACGCCGCCAGAAACATTCAGTACTTC.